This TCR beta chain was profiled in a study of T cells in Graves' hyperthyroidism and ophthalmopathy. Study-wide points: Separating ophthalmopathy from stable hyperthyroidism was achieved by a 13 V-J model.

Researchers took RNA transcripts and amplified the TCR beta CDR3 regions from them. An initial round of RT-PCR targeting the TCR CDR3 relied on the HTBI primer set. TCRdb re-called the multiplex PCR reads through MiXCR, storing one row per CDR3 protein. Among some 440,000 distinct CDR3 sequences listed, around 14% were seen once. This clonotype was recorded at least ten times. Its antigen remains unknown. The CDR3 is 14 amino acids. The germline V gene encodes CDR1 DFQATT and CDR2 SNEGSKA (reference sequence). V dropped 3 bases and J dropped 3 bases, with 12 bases sitting between them. The V and J genes are TRBV20-1 and TRBJ1-5; no firm D call. This TCR came from a woman aged 18-29 years with Graves' hyperthyroidism. Sequencing was performed on blood. DNA for the CDR3: TGCAGTGCTAGTGCCGGGAATACCAATCAGCCCCAGCATTTT. It specifies CSASAGNTNQPQHF.